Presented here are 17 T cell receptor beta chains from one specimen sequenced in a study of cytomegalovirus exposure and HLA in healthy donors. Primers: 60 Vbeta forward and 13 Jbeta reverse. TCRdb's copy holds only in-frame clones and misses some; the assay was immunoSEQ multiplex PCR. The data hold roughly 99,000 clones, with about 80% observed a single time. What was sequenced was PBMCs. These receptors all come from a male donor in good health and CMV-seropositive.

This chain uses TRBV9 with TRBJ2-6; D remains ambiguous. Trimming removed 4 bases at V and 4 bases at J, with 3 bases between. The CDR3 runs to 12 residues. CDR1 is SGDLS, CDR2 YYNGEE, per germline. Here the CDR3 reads CASSPGANVLTF. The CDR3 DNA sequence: TGTGCCAGCAGCCCGGGGGCCAACGTCCTGACTTTC.

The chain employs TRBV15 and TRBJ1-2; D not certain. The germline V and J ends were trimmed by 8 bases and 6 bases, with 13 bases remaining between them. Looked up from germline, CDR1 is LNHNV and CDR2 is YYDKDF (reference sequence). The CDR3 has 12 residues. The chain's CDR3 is CATARGIDGYTF. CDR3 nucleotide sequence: TGTGCCACCGCTCGGGGAATCGATGGCTACACCTTC.

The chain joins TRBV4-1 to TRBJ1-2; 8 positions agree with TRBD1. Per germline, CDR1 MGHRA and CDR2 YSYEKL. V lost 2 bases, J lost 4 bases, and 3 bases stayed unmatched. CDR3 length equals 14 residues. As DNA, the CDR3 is TGCGCCAGCAGCCAATCAGGGGGCGGCTATGGCTACACCTTC. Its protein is CASSQSGGGYGYTF.

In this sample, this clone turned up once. The CDR3 reads CASSLSSGTPPRGTQYF. The CDR3 DNA follows: TGCGCCAGCAGCTTGTCTAGCGGTACTCCCCCCCGAGGTACGCAGTATTTT. The rearrangement joins TRBV5-1 to TRBJ2-3, with 7 bases matching TRBD2. The V and J ends lost 1 base and 8 bases, in that order; junction bases with no gene match: 16. The CDR3 covers 17 residues. CDR1 and CDR2 from the germline V gene are SGHRS and YFSETQ.

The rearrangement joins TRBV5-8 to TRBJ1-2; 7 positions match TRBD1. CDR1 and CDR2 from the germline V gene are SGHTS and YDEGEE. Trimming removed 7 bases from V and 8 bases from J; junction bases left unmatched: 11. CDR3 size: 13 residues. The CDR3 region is CASRPGTVAGYTF. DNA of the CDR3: TGTGCCAGCCGCCCGGGGACAGTAGCAGGCTACACCTTC.

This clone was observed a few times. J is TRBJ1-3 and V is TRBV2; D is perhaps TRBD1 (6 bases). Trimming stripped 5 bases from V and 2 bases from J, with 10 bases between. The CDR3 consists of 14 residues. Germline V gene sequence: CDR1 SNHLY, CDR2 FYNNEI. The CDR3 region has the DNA TGTGCCAGCAGTCGGGGGGCGGCTGGAAACACCATATATTTT. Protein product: CASSRGAAGNTIYF.

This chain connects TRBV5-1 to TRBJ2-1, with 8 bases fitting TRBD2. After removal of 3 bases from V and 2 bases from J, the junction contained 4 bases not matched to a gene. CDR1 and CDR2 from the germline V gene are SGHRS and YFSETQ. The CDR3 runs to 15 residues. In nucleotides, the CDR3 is TGCGCCAGCAGCTCCACTAGCGGTCCCTACAATGAGCAGTTCTTC. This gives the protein CASSSTSGPYNEQFF.

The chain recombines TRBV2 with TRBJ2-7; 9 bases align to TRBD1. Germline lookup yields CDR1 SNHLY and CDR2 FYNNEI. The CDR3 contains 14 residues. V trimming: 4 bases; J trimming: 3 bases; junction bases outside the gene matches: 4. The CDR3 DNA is TGTGCCAGCAGTGCCGACAGGGGGATCTACGAGCAGTACTTC. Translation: CASSADRGIYEQYF.

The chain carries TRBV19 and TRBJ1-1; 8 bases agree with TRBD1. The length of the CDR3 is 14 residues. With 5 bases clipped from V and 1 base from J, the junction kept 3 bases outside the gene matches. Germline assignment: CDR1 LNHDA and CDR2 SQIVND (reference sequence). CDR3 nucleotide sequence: TGTGCCAGTAGTTCCCAGGGGGCGAACACTGAAGCTTTCTTT. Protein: CASSSQGANTEAFF.

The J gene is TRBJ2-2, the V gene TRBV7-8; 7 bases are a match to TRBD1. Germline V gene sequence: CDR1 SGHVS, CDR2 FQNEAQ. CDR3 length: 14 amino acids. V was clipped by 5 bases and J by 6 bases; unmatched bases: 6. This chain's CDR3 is CASSLDRDAGELFF. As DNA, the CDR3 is TGTGCCAGCAGCCTCGACAGGGACGCCGGGGAGCTGTTTTTT. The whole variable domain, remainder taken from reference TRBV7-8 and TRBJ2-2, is GAGVSQSPRYKVAKRGQDVALRCDPISGHVSLFWYQQALGQGPEFLTYFQNEAQLDKSGLPSDRFFAERPEGSVSTLKIQRTQQEDSAVYLCASSLDRDAGELFFGEGSRLTVL.

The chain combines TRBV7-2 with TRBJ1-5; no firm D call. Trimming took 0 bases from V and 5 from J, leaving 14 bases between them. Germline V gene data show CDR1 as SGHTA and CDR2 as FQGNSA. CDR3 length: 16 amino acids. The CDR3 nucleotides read TGTGCCAGCAGCTTAGCAATAACAGCAACCCATCAGCCCCAGCATTTT. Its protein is CASSLAITATHQPQHF. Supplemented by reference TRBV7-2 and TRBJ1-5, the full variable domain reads GAGVSQSPSNKVTEKGKDVELRCDPISGHTALYWYRQSLGQGLEFLIYFQGNSAPDKSGLPSDRFSAERTGGSVSTLTIQRTQQEDSAVYLCASSLAITATHQPQHFGDGTRLSIL.

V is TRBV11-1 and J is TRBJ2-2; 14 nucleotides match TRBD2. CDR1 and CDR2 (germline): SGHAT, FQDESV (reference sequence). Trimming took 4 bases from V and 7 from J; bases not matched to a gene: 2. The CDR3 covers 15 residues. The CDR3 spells CASSYGTSGGGELFF. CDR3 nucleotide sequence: TGTGCCAGCAGCTACGGGACTAGCGGGGGCGGGGAGCTGTTTTTT. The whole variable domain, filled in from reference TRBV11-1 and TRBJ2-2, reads EAEVAQSPRYKITEKSQAVAFWCDPISGHATLYWYRQILGQGPELLVQFQDESVVDDSQLPKDRFSAERLKGVDSTLKIQPAELGDSAMYLCASSYGTSGGGELFFGEGSRLTVL.

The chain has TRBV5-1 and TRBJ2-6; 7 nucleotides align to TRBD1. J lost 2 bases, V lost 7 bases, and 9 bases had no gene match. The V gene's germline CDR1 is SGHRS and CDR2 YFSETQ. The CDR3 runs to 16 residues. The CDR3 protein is CASHRDSGAGANVLTF. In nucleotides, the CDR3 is TGCGCCAGCCACCGGGACAGTGGCGCTGGGGCCAACGTCCTGACTTTC.

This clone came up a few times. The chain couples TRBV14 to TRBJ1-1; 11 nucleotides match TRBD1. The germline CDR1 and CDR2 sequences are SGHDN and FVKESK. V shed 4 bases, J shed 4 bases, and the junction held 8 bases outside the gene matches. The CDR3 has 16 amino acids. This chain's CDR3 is CASSLRTGTGGTEAFF. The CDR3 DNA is TGTGCCAGCAGCCTTCGCACCGGGACAGGGGGCACTGAAGCTTTCTTT.

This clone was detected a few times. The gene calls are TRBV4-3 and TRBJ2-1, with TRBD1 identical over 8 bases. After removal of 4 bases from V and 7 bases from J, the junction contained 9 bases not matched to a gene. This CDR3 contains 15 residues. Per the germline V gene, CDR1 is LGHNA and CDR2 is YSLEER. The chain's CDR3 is CASSPTDRVGNEQFF. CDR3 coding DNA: TGCGCCAGCAGCCCGACGGACAGGGTGGGGAATGAGCAGTTCTTC.

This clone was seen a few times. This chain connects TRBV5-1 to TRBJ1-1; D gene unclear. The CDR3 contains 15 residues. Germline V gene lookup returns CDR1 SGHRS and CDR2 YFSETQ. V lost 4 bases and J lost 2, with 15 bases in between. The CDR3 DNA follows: TGCGCCAGCAGCCCCCACTCGCCCGTTAACACTGAAGCTTTCTTT. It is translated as CASSPHSPVNTEAFF.

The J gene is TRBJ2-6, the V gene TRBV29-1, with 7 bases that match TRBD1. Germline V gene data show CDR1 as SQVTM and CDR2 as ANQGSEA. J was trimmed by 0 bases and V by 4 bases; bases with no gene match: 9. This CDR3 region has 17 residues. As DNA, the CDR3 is TGCAGCGTTGTCCAGGGGGTTACTTTCTCTGGGGCCAACGTCCTGACTTTC. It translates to CSVVQGVTFSGANVLTF.